The clone carrying this T cell receptor beta chain was detected a few times. Antigen: not known. This specimen belongs to a study of blood T cells in healthy people across ages. Study results and caveats: Investigators viewed diversity estimates from one million T cells as underestimates, the study reported.

The donors, all healthy, were Caucasians living in Russia, aged about 6 to 90. The draw of peripheral blood yielded ten milliliters from each donor. The trim removed 3 bases at V and 0 bases at J, leaving 6 bases unmatched. Germline V gives CDR1 DFQATT, CDR2 SNEGSKA (reference sequence). The CDR3 runs to 17 residues. Alongside a J-beta primer mix, a sample-barcoded 5' primer served in a second PCR lasting roughly 7 to 11 cycles. A single record per CDR3 protein comes from TCRdb applying MiXCR to the 5' RACE reads. The repertoire consists of about 320,000 distinct CDR3 sequences, with around 29% occurring once and the leading ten covering roughly 28%.

The sequenced sample consisted of blood. The sequence was obtained from a woman in her 70s in good health. V is TRBV20-1 and J is TRBJ2-1, with TRBD2 matching over 12 bases. CDR3: CSASKLAGGFSYNEQFF. The CDR3 bases are TGCAGTGCTAGCAAACTAGCGGGGGGATTCTCCTACAATGAGCAGTTCTTC.